This record looks at one T cell receptor (beta chain) sequence and its context. Antigen unknown. V lost 0 bases, J lost 7 bases, and 4 bases stayed unmatched. The CDR3 runs 15 residues. Per the germline V gene, CDR1 is SGHDT and CDR2 is YYEEEE. This entry is derived from a study of T cell repertoires in cytomegalovirus infection. Study information: Indications of both CMV infection and matching HLA type were provided by public TCR beta signatures.

TCRdb processed the reads anew with MiXCR; each CDR3 protein has one entry. Here the sample spans approximately 910,000 distinct CDR3 sequences, about a third being singletons. This specimen consisted of cultured CD8+ T cells from PBMCs, obtained from culture after CMV antigen stimulation. The clonotype comes from a human donor in good health (CMV status not recorded). Some clones in this sample may be carry-over from other donors' samples. The V call is TRBV5-6, the J call TRBJ2-1; 10 nucleotides align to TRBD1. The CDR3 loop is CASSLGQGAWNEQFF. In DNA form, the CDR3 reads TGTGCCAGCAGCTTGGGACAGGGGGCTTGGAATGAGCAGTTCTTC. Using reference TRBV5-6 and TRBJ2-1 for the parts outside the CDR3, the full variable domain is DAGVTQSPTHLIKTRGQQVTLRCSPKSGHDTVSWYQQALGQGPQFIFQYYEEEERQRGNFPDRFSGHQFPNYSSELNVNALLLGDSALYLCASSLGQGAWNEQFFGPGTRLTVL.